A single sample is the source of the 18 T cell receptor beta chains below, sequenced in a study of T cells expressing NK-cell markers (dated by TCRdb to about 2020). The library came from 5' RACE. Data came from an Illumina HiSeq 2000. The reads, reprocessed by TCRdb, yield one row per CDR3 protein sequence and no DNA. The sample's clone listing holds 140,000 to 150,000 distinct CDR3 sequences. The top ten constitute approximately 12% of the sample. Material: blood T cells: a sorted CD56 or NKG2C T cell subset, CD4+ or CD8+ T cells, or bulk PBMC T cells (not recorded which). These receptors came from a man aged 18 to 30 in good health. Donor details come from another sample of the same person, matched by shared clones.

CDR3 sequence reads: CSAMNLAGEVEQYF. The rearrangement links TRBV20-1 to TRBJ2-7; TCRdb's D call, TRBD2, is unchecked because there is no DNA. Germline-derived CDR1 and CDR2 are DFQATT and SNEGSKA (reference sequence). This CDR3 comprises 14 residues.

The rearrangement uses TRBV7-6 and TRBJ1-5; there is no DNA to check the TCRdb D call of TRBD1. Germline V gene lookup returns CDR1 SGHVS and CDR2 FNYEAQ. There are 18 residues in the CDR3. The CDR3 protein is CASSLGAPAGRYHQPQHF.

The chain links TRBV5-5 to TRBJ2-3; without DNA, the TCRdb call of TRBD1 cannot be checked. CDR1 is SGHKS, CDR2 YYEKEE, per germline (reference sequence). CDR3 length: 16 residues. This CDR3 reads CASSSGQKNPTDTQYF.

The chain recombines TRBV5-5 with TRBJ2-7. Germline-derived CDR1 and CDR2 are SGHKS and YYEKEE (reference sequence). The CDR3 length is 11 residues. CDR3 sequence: CASSLKVEQYF.

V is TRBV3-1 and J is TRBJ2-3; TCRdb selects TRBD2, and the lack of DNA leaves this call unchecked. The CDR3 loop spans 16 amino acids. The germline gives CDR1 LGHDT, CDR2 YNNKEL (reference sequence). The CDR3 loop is CASSQEWAGGPDTQYF.

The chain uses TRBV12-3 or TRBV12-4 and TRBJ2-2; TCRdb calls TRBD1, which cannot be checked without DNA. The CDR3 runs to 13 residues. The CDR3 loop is CASSDRGTGELFF.

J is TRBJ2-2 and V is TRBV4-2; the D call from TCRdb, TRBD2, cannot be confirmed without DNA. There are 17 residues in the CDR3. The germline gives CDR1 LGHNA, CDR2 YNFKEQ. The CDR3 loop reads CASSQELAGRLSGELFF.

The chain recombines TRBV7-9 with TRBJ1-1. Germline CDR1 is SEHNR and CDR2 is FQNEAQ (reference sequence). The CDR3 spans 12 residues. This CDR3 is CASSFQLTEAFF.

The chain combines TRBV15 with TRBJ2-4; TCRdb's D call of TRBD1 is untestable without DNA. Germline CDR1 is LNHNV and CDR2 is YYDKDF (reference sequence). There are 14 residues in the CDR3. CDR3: CATRLTGAKNIQYF. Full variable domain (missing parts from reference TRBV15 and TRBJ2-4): DAMVIQNPRYQVTQFGKPVTLSCSQTLNHNVMYWYQQKSSQAPKLLFHYYDKDFNNEADTPDNFQSRRPNTSFCFLDIRSPGLGDTAMYLCATRLTGAKNIQYFGAGTRLSVL.

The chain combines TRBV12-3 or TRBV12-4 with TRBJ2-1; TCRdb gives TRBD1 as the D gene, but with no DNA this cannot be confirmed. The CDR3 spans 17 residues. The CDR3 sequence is CASSYPDRREIYGEQFF.

The CDR3 here is CASASGSDNEQFF. This rearrangement joins TRBV12-5 to TRBJ2-1; TCRdb proposes TRBD2, but this gene call is untestable without DNA. This CDR3 has 13 amino acids. The germline V gene encodes CDR1 LGHNT and CDR2 FRNRAP.

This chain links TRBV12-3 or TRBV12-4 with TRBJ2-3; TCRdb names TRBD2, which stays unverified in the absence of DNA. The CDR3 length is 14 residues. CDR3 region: CASTHGRSTDTQYF.

This CDR3 reads CASKGTSGRKDTQYF. V is TRBV12-3 or TRBV12-4 and J is TRBJ2-3; TCRdb selects TRBD2, and the lack of DNA leaves this call unchecked. The CDR3 has 15 residues.

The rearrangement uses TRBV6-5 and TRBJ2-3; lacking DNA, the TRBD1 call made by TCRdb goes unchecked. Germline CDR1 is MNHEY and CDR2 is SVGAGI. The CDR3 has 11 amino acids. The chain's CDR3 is CASSPGDTQYF.

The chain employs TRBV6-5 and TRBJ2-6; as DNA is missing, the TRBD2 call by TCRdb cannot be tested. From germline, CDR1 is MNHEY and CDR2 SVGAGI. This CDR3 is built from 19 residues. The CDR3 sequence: CASSYALAGGPDGANVLTF.

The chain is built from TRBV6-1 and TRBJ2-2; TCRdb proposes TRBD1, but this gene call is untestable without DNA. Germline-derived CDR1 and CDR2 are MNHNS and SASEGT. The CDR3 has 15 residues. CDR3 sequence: CASSVGTEVPGELFF.

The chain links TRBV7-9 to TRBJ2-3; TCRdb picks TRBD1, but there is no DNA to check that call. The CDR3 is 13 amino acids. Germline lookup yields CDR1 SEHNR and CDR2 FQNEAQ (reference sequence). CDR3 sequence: CASSSGPLNTQYF. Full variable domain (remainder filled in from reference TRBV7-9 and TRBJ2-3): DTGVSQNPRHKITKRGQNVTFRCDPISEHNRLYWYRQTLGQGPEFLTYFQNEAQLEKSRLLSDRFSAERPKGSFSTLEIQRTEQGDSAMYLCASSSGPLNTQYFGPGTRLTVL.

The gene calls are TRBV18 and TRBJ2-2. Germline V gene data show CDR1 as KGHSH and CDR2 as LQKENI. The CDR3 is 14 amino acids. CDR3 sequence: CASSPRRNTGELFF.